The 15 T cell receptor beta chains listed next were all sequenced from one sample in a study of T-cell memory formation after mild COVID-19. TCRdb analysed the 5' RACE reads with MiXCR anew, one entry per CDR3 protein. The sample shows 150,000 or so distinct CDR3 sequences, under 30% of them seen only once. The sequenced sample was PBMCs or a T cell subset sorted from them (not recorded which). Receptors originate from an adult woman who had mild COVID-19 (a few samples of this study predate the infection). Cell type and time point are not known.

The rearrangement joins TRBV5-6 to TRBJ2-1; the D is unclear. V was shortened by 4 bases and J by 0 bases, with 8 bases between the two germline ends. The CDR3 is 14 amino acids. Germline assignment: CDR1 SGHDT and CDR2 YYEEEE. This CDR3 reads CASSTIGSYNEQFF. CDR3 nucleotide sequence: TGTGCCAGCAGCACTATAGGCTCCTACAATGAGCAGTTCTTC.

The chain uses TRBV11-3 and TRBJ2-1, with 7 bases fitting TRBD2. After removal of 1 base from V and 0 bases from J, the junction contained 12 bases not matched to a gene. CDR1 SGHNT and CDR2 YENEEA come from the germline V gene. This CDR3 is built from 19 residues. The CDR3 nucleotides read TGTGCCAGCAGCTTAGGGGGCGGGAGAATGGGGAGCTCCTACAATGAGCAGTTCTTC. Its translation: CASSLGGGRMGSSYNEQFF.

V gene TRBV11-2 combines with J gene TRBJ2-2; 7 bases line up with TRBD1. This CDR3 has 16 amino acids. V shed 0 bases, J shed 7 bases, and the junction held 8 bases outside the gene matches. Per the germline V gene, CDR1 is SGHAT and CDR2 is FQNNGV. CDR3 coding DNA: TGTGCCAGCAGCTTAGATGCGCGACAGGGATTCGGGGAGCTGTTTTTT. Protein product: CASSLDARQGFGELFF.

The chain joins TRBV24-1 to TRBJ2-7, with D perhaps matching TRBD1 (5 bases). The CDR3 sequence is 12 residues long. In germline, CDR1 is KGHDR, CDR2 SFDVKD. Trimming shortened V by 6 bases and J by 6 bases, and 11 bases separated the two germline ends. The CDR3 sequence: CATSTTVSEQYF. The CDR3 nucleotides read TGTGCCACCAGTACGACAGTGTCCGAGCAGTACTTC.

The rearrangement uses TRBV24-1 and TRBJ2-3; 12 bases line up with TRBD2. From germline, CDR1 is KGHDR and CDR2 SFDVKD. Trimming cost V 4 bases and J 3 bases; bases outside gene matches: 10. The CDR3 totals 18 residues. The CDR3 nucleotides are TGTGCCACCAGTGAAAGGACTAGCGGGGTTGTTGTAACAGATACGCAGTATTTT. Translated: CATSERTSGVVVTDTQYF.

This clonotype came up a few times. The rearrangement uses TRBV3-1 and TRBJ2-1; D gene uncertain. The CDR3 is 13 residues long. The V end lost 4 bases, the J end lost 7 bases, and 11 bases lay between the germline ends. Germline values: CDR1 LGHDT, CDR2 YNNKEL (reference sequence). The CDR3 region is CASSPAVGNEQFF. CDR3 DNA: TGTGCCAGCAGCCCAGCCGTGGGAAATGAGCAGTTCTTC.

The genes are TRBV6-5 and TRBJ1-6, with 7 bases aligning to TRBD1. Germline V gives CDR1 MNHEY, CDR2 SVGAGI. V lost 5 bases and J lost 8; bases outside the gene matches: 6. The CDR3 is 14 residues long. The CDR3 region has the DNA TGTGCCAGCAGTCTTAGACAGGGTGATTCACCCCTCCACTTT. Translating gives CASSLRQGDSPLHF.

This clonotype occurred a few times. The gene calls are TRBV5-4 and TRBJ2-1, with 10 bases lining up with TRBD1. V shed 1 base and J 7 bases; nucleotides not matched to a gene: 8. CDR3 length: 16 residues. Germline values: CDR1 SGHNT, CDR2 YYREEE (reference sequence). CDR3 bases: TGTGCCAGCAGCTTGACGGGACAGGGGATATGGAATGAGCAGTTCTTC. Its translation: CASSLTGQGIWNEQFF.

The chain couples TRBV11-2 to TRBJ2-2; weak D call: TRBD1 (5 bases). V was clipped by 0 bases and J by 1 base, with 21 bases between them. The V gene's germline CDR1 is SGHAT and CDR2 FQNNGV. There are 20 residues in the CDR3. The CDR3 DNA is TGTGCCAGCAGCTTAGATCATTGGGGCCTTGAGCGCAAGAACACCGGGGAGCTGTTTTTT. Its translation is CASSLDHWGLERKNTGELFF.

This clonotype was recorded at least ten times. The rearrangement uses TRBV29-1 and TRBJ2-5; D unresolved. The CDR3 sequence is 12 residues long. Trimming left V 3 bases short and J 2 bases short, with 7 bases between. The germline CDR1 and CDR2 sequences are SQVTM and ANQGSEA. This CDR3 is CSVEGCQETQYF. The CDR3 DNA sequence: TGCAGCGTTGAGGGCTGTCAAGAGACCCAGTACTTC. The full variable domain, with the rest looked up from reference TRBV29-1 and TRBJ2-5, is SAVISQKPSRDICQRGTSLTIQCQVDSQVTMMFWYRQQPGQSLTLIATANQGSEATYESGFVIDKFPISRPNLTFSTLTVSNMSPEDSSIYLCSVEGCQETQYFGPGTRLLVL.

The CDR3 loop reads CASSQGGTGTHEQYF. The CDR3 DNA reads as TGCGCCAGCAGCCAAGGGGGGACAGGGACCCACGAGCAGTACTTC. The genes are TRBV4-1 and TRBJ2-7; the match to TRBD1 covers 9 bases. CDR1 and CDR2 (germline): MGHRA, YSYEKL. This CDR3 comprises 15 residues. V shed 1 base, J shed 5 bases, and the junction held 6 bases outside the gene matches.

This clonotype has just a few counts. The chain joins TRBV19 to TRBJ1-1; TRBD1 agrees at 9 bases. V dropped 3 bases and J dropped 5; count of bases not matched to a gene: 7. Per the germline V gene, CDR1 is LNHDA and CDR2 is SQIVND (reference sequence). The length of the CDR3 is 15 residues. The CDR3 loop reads CASSMTDRGYTEAFF. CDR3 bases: TGTGCCAGTAGTATGACGGACAGGGGATATACTGAAGCTTTCTTT.

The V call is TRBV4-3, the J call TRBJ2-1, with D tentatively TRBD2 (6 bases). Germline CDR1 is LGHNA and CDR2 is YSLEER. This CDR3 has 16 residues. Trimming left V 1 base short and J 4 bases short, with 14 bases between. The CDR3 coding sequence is TGCGCCAGCAGCCAAGCTGTGAGGAGGGATTACAATGAGCAGTTCTTC. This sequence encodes CASSQAVRRDYNEQFF.

The CDR3 bases are TGTGCCAGCACCCCTTCCGCAGGGACCTTAAAAGAGACCCAGTACTTC. Translation gives CASTPSAGTLKETQYF. The rearrangement joins TRBV7-9 to TRBJ2-5; the D call may be TRBD1 or TRBD2 (5 bases each). The CDR3 is 16 amino acids. Germline CDR1 SEHNR, CDR2 FQNEAQ (reference sequence). V lost 7 bases to trimming and J lost 3 bases, with 21 bases between them.

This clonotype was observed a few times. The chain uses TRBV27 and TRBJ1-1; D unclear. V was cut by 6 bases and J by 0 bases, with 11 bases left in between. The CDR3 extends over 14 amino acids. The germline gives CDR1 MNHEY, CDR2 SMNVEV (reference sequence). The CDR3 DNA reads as TGTGCCAGCAGCCTGTACAGCGTGAACACTGAAGCTTTCTTT. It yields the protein CASSLYSVNTEAFF.